This T cell receptor (beta chain) appears in the sequencing data of a study of T cells in Graves' hyperthyroidism and ophthalmopathy. The CDR3 totals 14 residues. Trimming took 6 bases from V and 10 from J, leaving 18 bases between them. Germline loops: CDR1 MNHNS, CDR2 SASEGT. This clonotype was observed many times. What was amplified from RNA transcripts were TCR beta CDR3 regions. The TCR CDR3 was amplified in a first-round RT-PCR using the HTBI primer set. TCRdb reprocessed the multiplex PCR reads via MiXCR and lists one record per CDR3 protein. The profile covers roughly 350,000 distinct CDR3 sequences, with roughly 15% appearing a single time and 30% to 40% taken by the ten largest. Each diagnosis was grounded in clinical symptoms, serum thyroxine and TRAb, thyroid ultrasound, and orbital computed tomography.

This receptor was obtained from a woman between 35 and 50 years old with Graves' ophthalmopathy. The sample comprised blood. The chain joins TRBV6-1 to TRBJ1-4; D remains unclear. The DNA for the CDR3 is TGTGCCAGCAGCCCCGGACGTTCCTATCGAAAACTGTTTTTT. Its protein product is CASSPGRSYRKLFF.